The clone carrying this T cell receptor beta chain came up a few times. This entry is derived from a study of T-cell reconstitution after alpha-beta-depleted transplantation in children. As it was prepared, the TCRbeta library received unique molecular identifiers. TCRdb fed the PCR reads into MiXCR, producing one record per CDR3 protein. Seen here are around 380,000 distinct CDR3 sequences, under 13% observed once, and the top ten hold 4.5% to 6.5%. The V and J ends lost 5 bases and 4 bases respectively, with 17 bases between them. CDR3 size: 15 residues. The chain links TRBV12-3 or TRBV12-4 to TRBJ1-2; D may be TRBD1 (5 bases). This TCR was recovered from a human donor who donated a stem cell graft to a child with acute myeloid leukemia. Material: PBMCs from the stem cell graft donor, obtained from the stem cell graft. The CDR3 sequence: CASSLRVGSFYGYTF. CDR3 DNA sequence: TGTGCCAGCAGTCTCAGGGTTGGATCCTTCTATGGCTACACCTTC.